This is a list of T cell receptor beta chains from one sample in a study of technical replicates of blood from several donors. The table came from immunoSEQ multiplex PCR; TCRdb's copy has only in-frame clones and leaves some out. The profile shows about 83,000 clones, about 92% of them singletons. Sequencing used T cells isolated from PBMCs. Every receptor here comes from a human donor in good health. The CDR3 runs from the conserved cysteine through the conserved F or W. The order of the fields is CDR3 protein, V gene, CDR3 length.

CDR3 protein: CASRDRDQPQHF
V gene: TRBV6-1
CDR3 length: 12

CDR3 protein: CASSSASSGRVDTQYF
V gene: TRBV28
CDR3 length: 16

CDR3 protein: CASSGTGESIQYF
V gene: TRBV25-1
CDR3 length: 13

CDR3 protein: CASSLGGPSTDTQYF
V gene: TRBV5-1
CDR3 length: 15

CDR3 protein: CASSLPTAEAFF
V gene: TRBV11-2
CDR3 length: 12

CDR3 protein: CASSEAAGHLMNTEAFF
V gene: TRBV6-1
CDR3 length: 17

CDR3 protein: CASSGRGPGQALAKNIQYF
V gene: TRBV7-9
CDR3 length: 19

CDR3 protein: CASSYKQNTEAFF
V gene: TRBV6-5
CDR3 length: 13

CDR3 protein: CASSLPVQGQMNTEAFF
V gene: TRBV5-4
CDR3 length: 17

CDR3 protein: CASSWGGAQNLNEQFF
V gene: TRBV4-1
CDR3 length: 16

CDR3 protein: CASSLGRGSSYEQYF
V gene: TRBV11-3
CDR3 length: 15

CDR3 protein: CASSRTGPDTQYF
V gene: TRBV27
CDR3 length: 13

CDR3 protein: CASSTDRGSQPQHF
V gene: TRBV19
CDR3 length: 14

CDR3 protein: CASSIGTSGTNEQFF
V gene: TRBV5-1
CDR3 length: 15

CDR3 protein: CASSPSGQGYGYTF
V gene: TRBV6-5
CDR3 length: 14

CDR3 protein: CASSDTNYGYTF
V gene: TRBV4-2
CDR3 length: 12

CDR3 protein: CASSGQLNTEAFF
V gene: TRBV9
CDR3 length: 13

CDR3 protein: CASSYGGSLYEQYF
V gene: TRBV19
CDR3 length: 14

CDR3 protein: CASSPPGTGGYNEQFF
V gene: TRBV7-3
CDR3 length: 16

CDR3 protein: CASSVDRDVYEQYF
V gene: TRBV5-1
CDR3 length: 14

CDR3 protein: CASSDPVQGTSQDTQYF
V gene: TRBV6-1
CDR3 length: 17

CDR3 protein: CASNQGGAAGNTIYF
V gene: TRBV11-2
CDR3 length: 15

CDR3 protein: CASSLPGQGARGEQFF
V gene: TRBV28
CDR3 length: 16

CDR3 protein: CASSLGGNYEQYF
V gene: TRBV19
CDR3 length: 13

CDR3 protein: CASSRFIVRDRGYGYTF
V gene: TRBV28
CDR3 length: 17

CDR3 protein: CASSQEILETQYF
V gene: TRBV5-1
CDR3 length: 13

CDR3 protein: CASSSPGLADLPHLGTGELFF
V gene: TRBV13
CDR3 length: 21

CDR3 protein: CATRNGGNSYEQYF
V gene: TRBV28
CDR3 length: 14